These 31 T cell receptor beta chains were sequenced from one sample in a study of regulatory T cells in long-lasting Graves disease. Arm-PCR of CDR3 regions and iRepertoire HTBI primers were the basis on which TCR beta libraries were built. TCRdb processed the multiplex PCR reads anew with MiXCR; each CDR3 protein has one entry. The sample contains hundreds of thousands of distinct CDR3 sequences, more than 15% of which appear only once. The time point denotes: newly diagnosed GD, antithyroid drugs for less than 3 months. With RNA extracted from PBMCs as input, the TCR library was made. The sample was also linked to a second study, of T cells in Graves' hyperthyroidism and ophthalmopathy.

The sequencing used peripheral blood mononuclear cells (PBMCs), collected at new diagnosis, from a patient treated with antithyroid drugs. The receptor set was obtained from a woman aged 35 to 60 with Graves disease.

The V call is TRBV12-3 or TRBV12-4, the J call TRBJ2-1; weak D call: TRBD1 (5 bases). TRBJ2-5 matches the DNA end more closely, so the J call is doubtful. This CDR3 spans 13 amino acids. CDR3 protein: CASARGSQETQYF. The CDR3, as DNA: TGTGCCAGCGCAAGGGGATCCCAAGAGACCCAGTACTTC.

As regards this clonotype: The junction does not match germline at one end; this may be a read error. The rearrangement joins TRBV27 to TRBJ2-6; D call uncertain. Germline V CDR1 and CDR2: MNHEY, SMNVEV (reference sequence). CDR3 length: 16 amino acids. CDR3 DNA: TGTGCCACCAGTCCGACCCGGAGCTCTGGGGCCAACGTCCTGACTTTC. Translating gives CATSPTRSSGANVLTF.

As regards this clonotype: This clone may be a read error of a much larger clone one base away. This chain links TRBV12-3 or TRBV12-4 with TRBJ2-5; 9 bases agree with TRBD2. Near its end, the DNA agrees better with TRBJ2-1, so the J call may be wrong. The CDR3 is 15 amino acids. CDR3 sequence (DNA): TGTGCCAGCAGCTTCGGGGCGGGGGGGTATAGTGAGCAGTTCTTC. Translation gives CASSFGAGGYSEQFF.

For this clonotype: A much larger clone lies one base from this, so it may be a read error. J is TRBJ2-5 and V is TRBV6-1, with D unclear. V was clipped by 7 bases and J by 4 bases, with 4 bases between them. Germline CDR1 MNHNS, CDR2 SASEGT. The CDR3 has 10 residues. For the CDR3, the DNA is TGTGCCAGCAACCGAGAGACCCAGTACTTC. This gives the protein CASNRETQYF.

J is TRBJ2-2 and V is TRBV7-9; D possibly uses TRBD1 or TRBD2 (6 bases each). V gave up 8 bases and J gave up 4 bases, with 11 bases separating them. There are 13 residues in the CDR3. Germline lookup yields CDR1 SEHNR and CDR2 FQNEAQ (reference sequence). CDR3 sequence reads: CASQSGATGELFF. For the CDR3, the DNA is TGTGCCAGCCAATCGGGGGCCACCGGGGAGCTGTTTTTT.

The table lists this clonotype with many counts. The rearrangement uses TRBV7-6 and TRBJ1-1, with D hard to call. V gave up 4 bases and J gave up 8 bases, with 14 bases separating them. CDR3 length: 13 residues. Germline CDR1 reads SGHVS; CDR2 reads FNYEAQ. CDR3: CASSSLWTPEAFF. As DNA, the CDR3 is TGTGCCAGCAGCTCCCTATGGACGCCAGAAGCTTTCTTT.

At least ten counts were recorded for this clonotype. The V and J genes are TRBV2 and TRBJ2-7; TRBD1 might be the D (6 bases). Trimming pared 6 bases from V and 3 bases from J, leaving 15 bases between. Per germline, CDR1 SNHLY and CDR2 FYNNEI. The CDR3 has 14 residues. In nucleotides, the CDR3 is TGTGCCAGCAGAGAAAGGGACATCCTCTACGAGCAGTACTTC. This sequence encodes CASRERDILYEQYF.

This clonotype has only a few counts. V and J are TRBV6-1 and TRBJ1-2; 8 nucleotides align to TRBD1. The CDR3 runs 14 residues. Germline lookup yields CDR1 MNHNS and CDR2 SASEGT. Germline trimming cut 7 bases from V and 8 bases from J; bases unmatched to any gene: 12. The CDR3 sequence: CASTRGTGVQGYTF. The CDR3, as DNA: TGTGCCAGCACCCGAGGGACAGGCGTCCAGGGCTACACCTTC.

The chain couples TRBV19 to TRBJ1-2; D gene uncertain. V was cut by 5 bases and J by 2 bases, with 18 bases left in between. From germline, CDR1 is LNHDA and CDR2 SQIVND (reference sequence). The CDR3 contains 16 residues. This CDR3 reads CASSPRAALVNYGYTF. The CDR3 DNA is TGTGCCAGTAGTCCTCGAGCGGCACTTGTGAACTATGGCTACACCTTC. Supplemented by reference TRBV19 and TRBJ1-2, the full variable domain reads DGGITQSPKYLFRKEGQNVTLSCEQNLNHDAMYWYRQDPGQGLRLIYYSQIVNDFQKGDIAEGYSVSREKKESFPLTVTSAQKNPTAFYLCASSPRAALVNYGYTFGSGTRLTVV.

In its sample, this clonotype was seen many times. The rearrangement links TRBV2 to TRBJ2-1, with a possible D match to TRBD1 (6 bases). Germline V gene sequence: CDR1 SNHLY, CDR2 FYNNEI. This CDR3 is 15 amino acids long. Trimming removed 1 base at V and 7 bases at J, with 14 bases between. For the CDR3, the DNA is TGTGCCAGCAGTGAAGACGGCAGGGGAAGGAATGAGCAGTTCTTC. Translated: CASSEDGRGRNEQFF.

This clonotype was counted many times. The V call is TRBV19, the J call TRBJ1-1; D remains ambiguous. The CDR3 is 15 residues long. The V end lost 6 bases, the J end lost 1 base, and 15 bases lay between the germline ends. CDR1 is LNHDA and CDR2 is SQIVND in the germline V gene (reference sequence). CDR3 in DNA: TGTGCCAGTAGAGTCCAGGACGTACCGAACACTGAAGCTTTCTTT. It translates to CASRVQDVPNTEAFF.

This clonotype has only a few counts. J is TRBJ2-5 and V is TRBV5-1; 7 bases line up with TRBD2. The germline gives CDR1 SGHRS, CDR2 YFSETQ. V trimming: 0 bases; J trimming: 3 bases; junction bases outside the gene matches: 5. The CDR3 covers 15 residues. CDR3 DNA sequence: TGCGCCAGCAGCTTGGGTCTAGCGGTAAAAGAGACCCAGTACTTC. Translating gives CASSLGLAVKETQYF.

This clonotype was detected only once. The rearrangement links TRBV6-1 to TRBJ1-1; TRBD1 agrees at 8 bases. The CDR3 sequence is 14 residues long. Trimming at V came to 7 bases and at J to 3 bases, leaving 7 bases not matched to a gene. Germline CDR1 reads MNHNS; CDR2 reads SASEGT. CDR3 protein: CASTRTGSYTEAFF. As DNA, the CDR3 is TGTGCCAGCACCAGGACAGGGTCGTACACTGAAGCTTTCTTT.

There are many counts of this clonotype. The chain combines TRBV12-3 or TRBV12-4 with TRBJ1-2; D remains unclear. The CDR3 covers 13 residues. Trimming removed 3 bases from V and 4 bases from J, with 9 bases in between. CDR3 coding DNA: TGTGCCAGCAGTTTTGCTGGGAGCTATGGCTACACCTTC. Amino acid sequence: CASSFAGSYGYTF.

The chain has TRBV12-5 and TRBJ2-2; the D call may be TRBD1 or TRBD2 (5 bases each). CDR1 is LGHNT and CDR2 is FRNRAP in the germline V gene. The CDR3 length is 16 residues. Trimming pared 0 bases from V and 2 bases from J, leaving 10 bases between. The DNA for the CDR3 is TGTGCTAGTGGTTTGGTACGAGGGGCAAACACCGGGGAGCTGTTTTTT. Translation gives CASGLVRGANTGELFF. Complete variable domain (other parts from reference TRBV12-5 and TRBJ2-2): DARVTQTPRHKVTEMGQEVTMRCQPILGHNTVFWYRQTMMQGLELLAYFRNRAPLDDSGMPKDRFSAEMPDATLATLKIQPSEPRDSAVYFCASGLVRGANTGELFFGEGSRLTVL.

This clonotype was counted many times. The chain has TRBV6-1 and TRBJ2-7; 7 bases align to TRBD1. The CDR3 is made up of 16 amino acids. CDR1 MNHNS and CDR2 SASEGT come from the germline V gene. V lost 5 bases and J lost 5; bases outside the gene matches: 15. CDR3 loop: CASSPSTRNDRDEQYF. Written as DNA, the CDR3 is TGTGCCAGCAGTCCTTCCACCCGCAACGACAGGGACGAGCAGTACTTC.

This clonotype was counted many times. V and J are TRBV7-2 and TRBJ1-1; D not resolved. V lost 1 base and J 4 bases, leaving 13 bases between the germline ends. The CDR3 length is 15 residues. Germline-derived CDR1 and CDR2 are SGHTA and FQGNSA. CDR3 DNA sequence: TGTGCCAGCAGCTTAGTCGGGTTGACGACCACTGAAGCTTTCTTT. Its protein product is CASSLVGLTTTEAFF.

This clonotype came up many times. This chain uses TRBV28 with TRBJ1-5, with TRBD1 as a possible D gene (5 bases). CDR1 and CDR2 (germline): MDHEN, SYDVKM. V shed 10 bases and J shed 5 bases, with 18 bases lying between them. The CDR3 loop spans 14 amino acids. The CDR3 region has the DNA TGTGCCACATGGGGGGGGACGGCAGATCAGCCCCAGCATTTT. Its protein product is CATWGGTADQPQHF.

This clonotype is a singleton in its sample. A read error is the likely source, as a far larger clone sits one nucleotide away. The chain recombines TRBV11-2 with TRBJ2-1, with D uncertain. Germline lookup yields CDR1 SGHAT and CDR2 FQNNGV. This CDR3 has 13 amino acids. V dropped 7 bases and J dropped 10 bases, with 17 bases sitting between them. Here the CDR3 DNA reads TGTGCCAGCACTTTAAGGCCGGCCTACGAGCAGTTCTTC. Protein sequence: CASTLRPAYEQFF.

In this sample, this clonotype turned up many times. This chain uses TRBV20-1 with TRBJ2-3; D gene unclear. Looked up from germline, CDR1 is DFQATT and CDR2 is SNEGSKA (reference sequence). The CDR3 totals 14 residues. V lost 1 base and J lost 1, with 9 bases in between. CDR3 amino acids: CSARGARGTDTQYF. In nucleotides, the CDR3 is TGCAGTGCTAGAGGGGCTAGGGGCACAGATACGCAGTATTTT.

This chain connects TRBV6-1 to TRBJ1-2; TRBD1 might be the D (6 bases). CDR1 is MNHNS, CDR2 SASEGT, per germline. This CDR3 spans 14 amino acids. V was trimmed by 6 bases and J by 4 bases, leaving 15 bases between them. The CDR3 nucleotides read TGTGCCAGCAGCGACTCGGGACACTTCTATGGCTACACCTTC. Translating gives CASSDSGHFYGYTF.

The genes are TRBV12-3 or TRBV12-4 and TRBJ2-2; 7 bases map to TRBD1. This CDR3 region has 15 residues. The V segment lost 6 bases and the J segment 0 bases; nucleotides outside the gene matches: 4. The CDR3 protein is CASRRGQPNTGELFF. CDR3 nucleotide sequence: TGTGCCAGCAGAAGGGGACAGCCGAACACCGGGGAGCTGTTTTTT.

This clonotype was recorded a few times. The chain carries TRBV14 and TRBJ2-5; maybe TRBD1 (5 bases). Germline-derived CDR1 and CDR2 are SGHDN and FVKESK. Between the trimmed V and J ends, which lost 2 bases and 4 bases, there was a span of 14 bases. CDR3 size: 15 residues. The CDR3 DNA sequence: TGTGCCAGCAGCCAAAGGGGATGGTATGGAGAGACCCAGTACTTC. Its translation is CASSQRGWYGETQYF.

Details on this clonotype: Since a much larger clone is just one base distant, this may be a read error. The CDR3 DNA follows: TGTGCCAACACTGCCCGGAACTATGGCTACACCTTC. Amino acid sequence: CANTARNYGYTF. The chain links TRBV5-4 to TRBJ1-2, with no clear D. The CDR3 loop spans 12 amino acids. Trimming stripped 9 bases from V and 2 bases from J, with 11 bases between. Germline V lookup: CDR1 SGHNT, CDR2 YYREEE (reference sequence).

This clonotype was seen ten or more times. The chain couples TRBV2 to TRBJ2-1, with 8 nucleotides matching TRBD2. CDR1 is SNHLY, CDR2 FYNNEI, per germline. CDR3 size: 16 residues. The V gene end was trimmed by 7 bases and the J gene end by 6 bases; junction bases not matched to a gene: 14. CDR3 DNA: TGTGCCAGCAACATCCTAGGGGGACTAGTCGGCAATGAGCAGTTCTTC. This sequence encodes CASNILGGLVGNEQFF.

This clonotype was seen repeatedly, ten times or more. The chain has TRBV11-3 and TRBJ2-1; no firm D call. The CDR3 has 14 residues. V lost 0 bases and J 4 bases, leaving 7 bases between the germline ends. From germline, CDR1 is SGHNT and CDR2 YENEEA. The CDR3 DNA reads TGTGCCAGCAGCTTAGATGGGCTATACAATGAGCAGTTCTTC. Translated, it gives CASSLDGLYNEQFF. Variable domain in full (rest from reference TRBV11-3 and TRBJ2-1): EAGVVQSPRYKIIEKKQPVAFWCNPISGHNTLYWYLQNLGQGPELLIRYENEEAVDDSQLPKDRFSAERLKGVDSTLKIQPAELGDSAVYLCASSLDGLYNEQFFGPGTRLTVL.

This clonotype came up a few times. CDR3 sequence (DNA): TGTGCCAGCAGCTTAGTCACACAGGGGGGCACTGAAGCTTTCTTT. Protein product: CASSLVTQGGTEAFF. V gene TRBV7-6 combines with J gene TRBJ1-1, with 8 nucleotides matching TRBD1. Losses at the gene ends were 1 base for V and 4 bases for J; bases not matched to a gene: 5. CDR1 and CDR2 (germline): SGHVS, FNYEAQ. The CDR3 spans 15 residues.

This clonotype was detected ten times or more. The genes are TRBV11-2 and TRBJ1-1; 7 bases are a match to TRBD1. Germline values: CDR1 SGHAT, CDR2 FQNNGV. The CDR3 totals 14 residues. J lost 4 bases, V lost 5 bases, and 7 bases had no gene match. CDR3 loop: CASSRKGGGTEAFF. CDR3 bases: TGTGCCAGCAGCAGGAAAGGGGGCGGCACTGAAGCTTTCTTT.

This clonotype showed up many times. The rearrangement links TRBV3-1 to TRBJ2-3; D gene unclear. V shed 0 bases and J shed 5 bases, with 12 bases lying between them. Germline CDR1 is LGHDT and CDR2 is YNNKEL (reference sequence). The CDR3 extends over 15 amino acids. The CDR3 spells CASSQDPRLGDTQYF. The CDR3, as DNA: TGTGCCAGCAGCCAAGACCCTCGACTGGGAGATACGCAGTATTTT.

There are a few counts of this clonotype. Being one base from a much bigger clone, this may be a read error. The V call is TRBV6-2 or TRBV6-3, the J call TRBJ2-7; D is perhaps TRBD2 (5 bases). Germline CDR1 and CDR2: MNHEY and SVGEGT. The CDR3 sequence is 12 residues long. The CDR3, as DNA: TGTGCCAGCAGTTCCGGGAACTACGAGCAGTGCTTC. Translated: CASSSGNYEQCF.

V is TRBV30 and J is TRBJ1-1, with 11 bases that match TRBD1. Germline CDR1 reads GTSNPN; CDR2 reads SVGIG (reference sequence). Trimming at V came to 2 bases and at J to 1 base, leaving 9 bases not matched to a gene. This CDR3 contains 17 residues. CDR3 nucleotide sequence: TGTGCCTGGAGTAGGCGGACAGGGGGCTTGTGGAACACTGAAGCTTTCTTT. Amino acid sequence: CAWSRRTGGLWNTEAFF.